Listed below are T cell receptor beta chains from one sample, sequenced in a study of CXCR3-negative and CXCR3-positive naive CD8 T cells. TCRdb re-called the 5' RACE reads; every CDR3 protein appears as one record, without DNA. This sample contains around 50,000 distinct CDR3 sequences. The sequenced material came from memory CD8+ T cells from blood. The receptors shown here come from a human donor in good health. Some clones in this sample may be carry-over from other donors' samples. Each CDR3 is given with its conserved first and last residue. Part of the rows lack a size; the others show once, few, many or a class for expanded clones.

cdr3_length: 15; v_call: TRBV6-2/TRBV6-3; j_call: TRBJ2-7; clone_size: -; cdr3_aa: CASSYSRDSTYEQYF
cdr3_length: 13; v_call: TRBV4-3; j_call: TRBJ1-1; clone_size: -; cdr3_aa: CASSQAQVTEAFF
cdr3_length: 15; v_call: TRBV18; j_call: TRBJ2-3; clone_size: -; cdr3_aa: CASSHEGGSTDTQYF
cdr3_length: 15; v_call: TRBV6-5; j_call: TRBJ2-1; clone_size: -; cdr3_aa: CASSYGAVAGNEQFF
cdr3_length: 19; v_call: TRBV11-2; j_call: TRBJ2-3; clone_size: -; cdr3_aa: CASSPSPGTGHRYTDTQYF
cdr3_length: 13; v_call: TRBV11-2; j_call: TRBJ1-2; clone_size: -; cdr3_aa: CASSLATNYGYTF
cdr3_length: 17; v_call: TRBV9; j_call: TRBJ2-1; clone_size: -; cdr3_aa: CASSFHPGQGTYNEQFF
cdr3_length: 14; v_call: TRBV28; j_call: TRBJ2-7; clone_size: -; cdr3_aa: CASSLETAMYEQYF
cdr3_length: 17; v_call: TRBV3-1; j_call: TRBJ1-1; clone_size: -; cdr3_aa: CASSQANDRSWHTEAFF
cdr3_length: 16; v_call: TRBV12-3/TRBV12-4; j_call: TRBJ2-1; clone_size: -; cdr3_aa: CASSSPPYLAGNEQFF
cdr3_length: 12; v_call: TRBV6-4; j_call: TRBJ2-2; clone_size: -; cdr3_aa: CASSDNTGELFF
cdr3_length: 15; v_call: TRBV20-1; j_call: TRBJ1-6; clone_size: medium-sized; cdr3_aa: CSARDSGRGSSPLHF
cdr3_length: 11; v_call: TRBV29-1; j_call: TRBJ2-7; clone_size: -; cdr3_aa: CSVGNSYEQYF
cdr3_length: 13; v_call: TRBV7-2; j_call: TRBJ2-2; clone_size: -; cdr3_aa: CASSRLDSGELFF
cdr3_length: 13; v_call: TRBV6-2/TRBV6-3; j_call: TRBJ2-5; clone_size: -; cdr3_aa: CASSYRVLETQYF
cdr3_length: 16; v_call: TRBV28; j_call: TRBJ2-3; clone_size: -; cdr3_aa: CASSRLGQAPTDTQYF
cdr3_length: 15; v_call: TRBV30; j_call: TRBJ1-1; clone_size: -; cdr3_aa: CAWSDTGQGNTEAFF
cdr3_length: 16; v_call: TRBV4-2; j_call: TRBJ1-4; clone_size: -; cdr3_aa: CASSQESRGTGEKLFF
cdr3_length: 15; v_call: TRBV4-1; j_call: TRBJ1-5; clone_size: -; cdr3_aa: CASSQELGSRQPQHF
cdr3_length: 14; v_call: TRBV19; j_call: TRBJ1-1; clone_size: -; cdr3_aa: CASTYRAGSTEAFF
cdr3_length: 16; v_call: TRBV6-5; j_call: TRBJ2-1; clone_size: -; cdr3_aa: CASRISGGAGVNEQFF
cdr3_length: 12; v_call: TRBV12-3/TRBV12-4; j_call: TRBJ2-1; clone_size: -; cdr3_aa: CASTVKGDEQFF
cdr3_length: 14; v_call: TRBV6-2/TRBV6-3; j_call: TRBJ2-1; clone_size: -; cdr3_aa: CASRHGGAYNEQFF
cdr3_length: 14; v_call: TRBV29-1; j_call: TRBJ1-1; clone_size: -; cdr3_aa: CSVEIGLMNTEAFF
cdr3_length: 15; v_call: TRBV15; j_call: TRBJ2-7; clone_size: -; cdr3_aa: CATRGDGLIPYEQYF
cdr3_length: 19; v_call: TRBV7-9; j_call: TRBJ2-6; clone_size: -; cdr3_aa: CASSHSTWTGSEGANVLTF
cdr3_length: 14; v_call: TRBV5-4; j_call: TRBJ2-5; clone_size: -; cdr3_aa: CASSLVGGDETQYF
cdr3_length: 15; v_call: TRBV7-9; j_call: TRBJ2-3; clone_size: -; cdr3_aa: CASSTRDRGQDTQYF